These 16 T cell receptor beta chains share one sample of origin, sequenced in a study of blood T cells in healthy people across ages (dated by TCRdb to about 2015). Receptor amplification or capture employed 5' RACE. Sequencing relied on an Illumina HiSeq 2500. A second PCR of about 6 to 12 cycles was performed with a sample-barcoded 5' primer and a J-beta primer mix. TCRdb's own reprocessing of the public reads used fastp at Q25 and MiXCR and kept productive beta chains. Rows merge per CDR3 protein into single entries with the most common DNA and genes. Across this sample there are over 1,200,000 distinct CDR3 sequences, with around 59% seen only once. Jointly, the top ten make up about 6.7% of the sample. Material: blood. Source of these receptors: a man in his late teens or twenties in good health.

The chain recombines TRBV4-3 with TRBJ1-5; TRBD1 is a possible D gene (5 bases). Germline CDR1 is LGHNA and CDR2 is YSLEER. Trimming removed 3 bases from V and 3 bases from J, with 12 bases in between. The CDR3 sequence is 15 residues long. The CDR3 region has the DNA TGCGCCAGCAGCCAGGACGCGGGGACCAATCAGCCCCAGCATTTT. Translated: CASSQDAGTNQPQHF.

The J gene is TRBJ1-4, the V gene TRBV4-1, with 10 bases aligning to TRBD1. The CDR3 consists of 14 residues. V shed 4 bases, J shed 13 bases, and the junction held 9 bases outside the gene matches. Germline CDR1 and CDR2: MGHRA and YSYEKL. The CDR3 coding sequence is TGCGCCAGCAGCCCCGGGACAGGGGCCGATGGACTGTTTTTT. Its translation is CASSPGTGADGLFF.

This clonotype was seen only once. The chain carries TRBV6-4 and TRBJ1-1; D ambiguous. V lost 7 bases and J 4 bases, leaving 16 bases between the germline ends. Germline CDR1 reads MRHNA; CDR2 reads SNTAGT. This CDR3 has 14 amino acids. CDR3 protein: CASTPSEGGTEAFF. For the CDR3, the DNA is TGTGCCAGCACCCCTTCCGAGGGTGGCACTGAAGCTTTCTTT.

This clonotype was counted ten times or more. The chain is built from TRBV9 and TRBJ2-7; TRBD2 is a possible D gene (5 bases). Trimming left V 2 bases short and J 0 bases short, with 9 bases between. Germline CDR1 SGDLS, CDR2 YYNGEE. This CDR3 region has 14 residues. The CDR3 DNA reads TGTGCCAGCAGCGTTAGCGTGATCTCCTACGAGCAGTACTTC. Amino acids: CASSVSVISYEQYF.

The chain employs TRBV20-1 and TRBJ1-6; a possible D gene is TRBD1 (5 bases). CDR1 is DFQATT, CDR2 SNEGSKA, per germline (reference sequence). CDR3 length equals 15 residues. Trimming left V 5 bases short and J 4 bases short, with 15 bases between. CDR3 region: CSAPVGRGYNSPLHF. The CDR3 DNA reads TGCAGTGCTCCTGTGGGGCGTGGGTATAATTCACCCCTCCACTTT.

This clonotype was seen only once. The chain is built from TRBV6-5 and TRBJ2-5; D not resolved. CDR1 MNHEY and CDR2 SVGAGI come from the germline V gene. V lost 2 bases to trimming and J lost 2 bases, with 9 bases between them. The CDR3 totals 14 residues. CDR3 protein: CASSYASDQETQYF. The CDR3 DNA follows: TGTGCCAGCAGTTACGCGTCCGATCAAGAGACCCAGTACTTC.

Ten or more counts support this clonotype. The V gene is TRBV7-2, the J gene TRBJ2-1; D is unresolved. CDR3 length equals 11 residues. V was clipped by 6 bases and J by 6 bases, with 6 bases between them. The germline gives CDR1 SGHTA, CDR2 FQGNSA. The CDR3 bases are TGTGCCAGCAGGCGAGGCAATGAGCAGTTCTTC. Its translation: CASRRGNEQFF.

This sequence joins TRBV10-3 and TRBJ2-7, with 7 nucleotides matching TRBD1. J gave up 6 bases and V 4 bases, and 12 bases lay outside the gene matches. This CDR3 has 15 residues. From germline, CDR1 is ENHRY and CDR2 SYGVKD. CDR3 residues: CAISGSRGQVLEQYF. In DNA form, the CDR3 reads TGTGCCATCAGTGGGTCGAGAGGACAGGTCCTCGAGCAGTACTTC.

This clonotype was observed once. The chain is built from TRBV6-1 and TRBJ1-4, with a weak D call TRBD1 (6 bases). This CDR3 has 17 amino acids. CDR1 and CDR2 (germline): MNHNS, SASEGT. Trimming left V 0 bases short and J 7 bases short, with 18 bases between. The CDR3 coding sequence is TGTGCCAGCAGTGAAGCGCTTCACAGGGTCTTAAGTGAAAAACTGTTTTTT. Its translation is CASSEALHRVLSEKLFF.

The chain has TRBV7-8 and TRBJ2-6, with D perhaps assigned TRBD1 or TRBD2 (6 bases each). Trimming shortened V by 1 base and J by 7 bases, and 11 bases separated the two germline ends. CDR1 and CDR2 from the germline V gene are SGHVS and FQNEAQ. The CDR3 runs 15 residues. The CDR3 DNA is TGTGCCAGCAGCTTAGGGAGGGACACAGCCAACGTCCTGACTTTC. Its protein product is CASSLGRDTANVLTF.

This clonotype was recorded at least ten times. At one end the junction does not follow the germline gene, possibly because of a read error. V usage is TRBV5-1 and J usage is TRBJ1-5; TRBD1 aligns across 9 bases. This CDR3 has 15 amino acids. Per the germline V gene, CDR1 is SGHRS and CDR2 is YFSETQ. Written as DNA, the CDR3 is TGTGCCAGCAGCTTAGGACAGGGGAGCAATCAGCCCCAGCATTTT. Translating gives CASSLGQGSNQPQHF.

V and J are TRBV6-2 or TRBV6-3 and TRBJ1-6; 7 bases align to TRBD1. CDR3 length equals 15 residues. The V gene's germline CDR1 is MNHEY and CDR2 SVGEGT. Trimming at V came to 6 bases and at J to 7 bases, leaving 9 bases not matched to a gene. The CDR3 region is CASREQGQRNSPLHF. The CDR3 nucleotides are TGTGCCAGCAGAGAACAGGGACAGAGAAATTCACCCCTCCACTTT.

This chain joins TRBV5-1 and TRBJ2-3; D call uncertain. This CDR3 is 14 amino acids long. The V gene lost 4 bases and the J gene lost 6 bases, with 15 bases spanning the gap. Germline CDR1 and CDR2: SGHRS and YFSETQ. CDR3 nucleotides: TGCGCCAGCAGCGTGGAATCGTTCCGGGATACGCAGTATTTT. Protein sequence: CASSVESFRDTQYF.

A few counts support this clonotype. This chain connects TRBV29-1 to TRBJ2-4, with 13 positions matching TRBD2. The J call may be mistaken, given a closer DNA end match to TRBJ2-7. The CDR3 is 14 amino acids. Germline V gene lookup returns CDR1 SQVTM and CDR2 ANQGSEA. The DNA of the CDR3 is TGCAGCGTTGAGGGGACTAGCGGGAAATACGAGCAGTACTTC. Its protein product is CSVEGTSGKYEQYF.

The sample holds one count of this clonotype. J is TRBJ2-1 and V is TRBV4-3; possible D gene TRBD2, 6 bases. The CDR3 runs to 17 residues. CDR1 is LGHNA and CDR2 is YSLEER in the germline V gene. The ends were cut back, 2 bases at V and 4 bases at J, with 18 bases in the middle. The CDR3 nucleotides read TGCGCCAGCAGCCAACAGGCGGGGCAGAGAATATACAATGAGCAGTTCTTC. Translated, it gives CASSQQAGQRIYNEQFF.

The gene calls are TRBV10-3 and TRBJ1-1; D is perhaps TRBD1 (6 bases). The CDR3 is made up of 12 amino acids. The germline gives CDR1 ENHRY, CDR2 SYGVKD. With 3 bases removed from V and 8 bases from J, the gap between germline ends came to 10 bases. CDR3 sequence reads: CAISDGQGEAFF. The CDR3 DNA reads TGTGCCATCAGTGATGGGCAGGGGGAAGCTTTCTTT.